A single sample gave rise to the 26 T cell receptor beta chains below, sequenced in a study of T cell responses to AZD1222 COVID-19 vaccine (dated by TCRdb to 2020 to 2022). To prepare the library, the immunoSEQ multiplex PCR assay was applied. TCRdb re-hosts the immuneACCESS table, in-frame sequences only. Its copies lack some clones; in the studies checked, an unresolved V gene accounts for under half of them, and the cause for the rest is not known. This sample comprises around 140,000 clones, 85% to 95% of them detected only once. The ten largest clones capture 1.5% to 2% of the sample. This specimen's time point label, per the study, means: baseline before first vaccination. The sequenced sample was peripheral blood, obtained on day 0 of AZD1222 vaccination. Every receptor here comes from an adult in good health.

Details on this clone: This specimen includes other DNA sequences encoding the same CDR3. This chain links TRBV5-4 with TRBJ1-2; D is perhaps TRBD1 (6 bases). CDR3 length: 13 amino acids. The germline V and J ends were trimmed by 3 bases and 8 bases, with 14 bases remaining between them. Germline V gene data show CDR1 as SGHNT and CDR2 as YYREEE (reference sequence). This chain's CDR3 is CASSSQGVDGYTF. The CDR3 DNA sequence: TGTGCCAGCAGCTCACAGGGAGTCGACGGCTACACCTTC.

The rearrangement uses TRBV27 and TRBJ1-1; D remains ambiguous. Germline CDR1 and CDR2: MNHEY and SMNVEV (reference sequence). The V and J ends lost 4 bases and 0 bases respectively, with 15 bases between them. CDR3 size: 16 residues. The CDR3 here is CASSSGLWRVNTEAFF. For the CDR3, the DNA is TGTGCCAGCAGTTCCGGACTGTGGCGGGTGAACACTGAAGCTTTCTTT.

The chain uses TRBV11-3 and TRBJ2-1, with 9 nucleotides matching TRBD2. Germline V lookup: CDR1 SGHNT, CDR2 YENEEA. This CDR3 comprises 13 residues. J lost 8 bases, V lost 5 bases, and 4 bases had no gene match. The CDR3 protein is CASSVSGGDEQFF. CDR3 DNA sequence: TGTGCCAGCAGCGTTAGCGGGGGTGATGAGCAGTTCTTC.

This chain uses TRBV12-3 or TRBV12-4 with TRBJ2-5; a weak D match, TRBD2 (6 bases). The CDR3 has 12 residues. Trimming removed 10 bases from V and 5 bases from J, with 14 bases in between. The CDR3 protein is CAIGEGRETQYF. CDR3 nucleotides: TGTGCCATCGGCGAGGGGAGGGAGACCCAGTACTTC.

The chain carries TRBV18 and TRBJ1-1; D possibly corresponds to TRBD1 (5 bases). Germline lookup yields CDR1 KGHSH and CDR2 LQKENI. This CDR3 is built from 13 residues. Trimming left V 3 bases short and J 3 bases short, with 8 bases between. CDR3 coding DNA: TGTGCCAGCTCACCGGGACTGGACACTGAAGCTTTCTTT. It yields the protein CASSPGLDTEAFF.

The chain recombines TRBV15 with TRBJ2-3, with a possible D match to TRBD2 (6 bases). V lost 3 bases, J lost 4 bases, and 14 bases lay in between. Germline V gene data show CDR1 as LNHNV and CDR2 as YYDKDF (reference sequence). The CDR3 extends over 15 amino acids. CDR3 sequence: CATSSWEEGADTQYF. Written as DNA, the CDR3 is TGTGCCACCAGCAGTTGGGAGGAGGGAGCAGATACGCAGTATTTT. The whole variable domain, filled in from reference TRBV15 and TRBJ2-3, reads DAMVIQNPRYQVTQFGKPVTLSCSQTLNHNVMYWYQQKSSQAPKLLFHYYDKDFNNEADTPDNFQSRRPNTSFCFLDIRSPGLGDTAMYLCATSSWEEGADTQYFGPGTRLTVL.

The chain combines TRBV27 with TRBJ1-1, with no clear D. CDR1 and CDR2 (germline): MNHEY, SMNVEV (reference sequence). Trimming left V 3 bases short and J 5 bases short, with 13 bases between. The CDR3 has 14 residues. CDR3 nucleotides: TGTGCCAGCAGTTTGGACGGCGGGAGGACTGAAGCTTTCTTT. It translates to CASSLDGGRTEAFF.

This chain links TRBV4-1 with TRBJ1-1; TRBD1 is a possible D gene (5 bases). Per germline, CDR1 MGHRA and CDR2 YSYEKL. This CDR3 region has 14 residues. V lost 6 bases and J lost 1, with 12 bases in between. The CDR3, as DNA: TGCGCCAGCAGTCGGCAGGGCCAGAACACTGAAGCTTTCTTT. It yields the protein CASSRQGQNTEAFF.

The genes are TRBV25-1 and TRBJ2-3; 7 positions match TRBD2. V was clipped by 3 bases and J by 6 bases; unmatched bases: 6. Germline CDR1 MGHDK, CDR2 SYGVNS. This CDR3 has 14 amino acids. DNA for the CDR3: TGTGCCAGCAGTGAGTGGCGGGGGAGCGATACGCAGTATTTT. Its translation: CASSEWRGSDTQYF.

A word on this clone: Germline and junction disagree at one end, which may indicate a read error. The chain links TRBV7-2 to TRBJ2-5, with 12 bases fitting TRBD2. Per germline, CDR1 SGHTA and CDR2 FQGNSA. This CDR3 region has 14 residues. CDR3 sequence reads: CASSPGTSGSDWDF. The CDR3, as DNA: TGTGCCAGCAGTCCCGGGACTAGCGGGTCTGACTGGGACTTC. Supplemented by reference TRBV7-2 and TRBJ2-5, the full variable domain reads GAGVSQSPSNKVTEKGKDVELRCDPISGHTALYWYRQSLGQGLEFLIYFQGNSAPDKSGLPSDRFSAERTGGSVSTLTIQRTQQEDSAVYLCASSPGTSGSDWDFGPGTRLLVL.

V usage is TRBV6-5 and J usage is TRBJ1-2, with D possibly matching TRBD1 (5 bases). This CDR3 comprises 13 residues. The V gene's germline CDR1 is MNHEY and CDR2 SVGAGI. Trimming pared 0 bases from V and 6 bases from J, leaving 8 bases between. The CDR3 loop reads CASSYSGGDGYTF. The DNA of the CDR3 is TGTGCCAGCAGTTACTCCGGGGGGGATGGCTACACCTTC.

This sequence joins TRBV10-3 and TRBJ2-5, with D perhaps assigned TRBD1 or TRBD2 (6 bases each). Between the trimmed V and J ends, which lost 7 bases and 1 base, there was a span of 16 bases. In germline, CDR1 is ENHRY, CDR2 SYGVKD. CDR3 length equals 15 residues. In DNA, the CDR3 is TGTGCCATCAAGGGGGACTCTCTGAGCCAAGAGACCCAGTACTTC. Its translation: CAIKGDSLSQETQYF.

CDR3 protein: CASSLSMANPEKLFF. CDR3 DNA sequence: TGTGCCAGCAGCTTGTCTATGGCGAACCCAGAAAAACTGTTTTTT. This chain joins TRBV5-4 and TRBJ1-4, with D hard to call. Germline-derived CDR1 and CDR2 are SGHNT and YYREEE (reference sequence). CDR3 size: 15 residues. V gave up 1 base and J gave up 8 bases, with 15 bases separating them.

CDR3 DNA sequence: TGTGCCAGCAGTCCAGAGAACACTGAAGCTTTCTTT. It translates to CASSPENTEAFF. The chain combines TRBV3-1 (or the pseudogene TRBV3-2) with TRBJ1-1; D uncertain. The CDR3 contains 12 residues. Trimming took 6 bases from V and 1 from J, leaving 6 bases between them. Germline CDR1 and CDR2: LGHDT and YNNKEL (reference sequence).

V and J are TRBV28 and TRBJ1-1; possible D gene TRBD1, 5 bases. Germline V gene sequence: CDR1 MDHEN, CDR2 SYDVKM. This CDR3 has 14 residues. Trimming left V 8 bases short and J 12 bases short, with 25 bases between. The CDR3 region has the DNA TGTGCCAGCCAGGGCCGGGACCGCCCTTTGAAAACTTTCTTT. This encodes CASQGRDRPLKTFF.

This sequence joins TRBV12-5 and TRBJ2-1; TRBD1 aligns across 9 bases. Germline trimming cut 0 bases from V and 3 bases from J; bases unmatched to any gene: 6. The germline gives CDR1 LGHNT, CDR2 FRNRAP. This CDR3 contains 17 residues. For the CDR3, the DNA is TGTGCTAGTGGTTTGGTACTAGGACAGGGGAACTACAATGAGCAGTTCTTC. Translation gives CASGLVLGQGNYNEQFF. Full variable domain (remainder filled in from reference TRBV12-5 and TRBJ2-1): DARVTQTPRHKVTEMGQEVTMRCQPILGHNTVFWYRQTMMQGLELLAYFRNRAPLDDSGMPKDRFSAEMPDATLATLKIQPSEPRDSAVYFCASGLVLGQGNYNEQFFGPGTRLTVL.

The gene calls are TRBV29-1 and TRBJ1-2, with D hard to call. V shed 1 base and J shed 0 bases, with 9 bases lying between them. The germline V gene has CDR1 SQVTM and CDR2 ANQGSEA. The CDR3 length is 14 residues. CDR3: CSVEVGSANYGYTF. The CDR3 DNA reads as TGCAGCGTTGAAGTGGGGTCAGCTAACTATGGCTACACCTTC. The entire variable domain, with the rest obtained from reference TRBV29-1 and TRBJ1-2, is as follows: SAVISQKPSRDICQRGTSLTIQCQVDSQVTMMFWYRQQPGQSLTLIATANQGSEATYESGFVIDKFPISRPNLTFSTLTVSNMSPEDSSIYLCSVEVGSANYGYTFGSGTRLTVV.

This chain uses TRBV12-3 or TRBV12-4 with TRBJ2-1, with D unclear. Trimming removed 8 bases at V and 5 bases at J, with 13 bases between. CDR3 length: 13 amino acids. In DNA form, the CDR3 reads TGTGCCAGCTCGGGTTTTGAGGACAATGAGCAGTTCTTC. Its protein product is CASSGFEDNEQFF.

The genes are TRBV25-1 and TRBJ1-6, with D tentatively TRBD1 (6 bases). The length of the CDR3 is 13 residues. Germline CDR1 MGHDK, CDR2 SYGVNS. V gave up 10 bases and J gave up 7 bases, with 14 bases separating them. DNA of the CDR3: TGTGCCACCCAAGGGGGGGGGAATTCACCCCTCCACTTT. Translation: CATQGGGNSPLHF.

The rearrangement uses TRBV30 and TRBJ1-2, with unresolved D. Germline V gene lookup returns CDR1 GTSNPN and CDR2 SVGIG (reference sequence). This CDR3 is built from 17 residues. Trimming removed 4 bases from V and 2 bases from J, with 23 bases in between. The CDR3 DNA reads as TGTGCCTGGATCGTCACGGGCGCGGGAGGTGCCAACTATGGCTACACCTTC. Its translation is CAWIVTGAGGANYGYTF.

The chain carries TRBV4-1 and TRBJ1-4, with D tentatively TRBD1 (5 bases). The germline CDR1 and CDR2 sequences are MGHRA and YSYEKL. The CDR3 spans 16 residues. The ends were cut back, 4 bases at V and 2 bases at J, with 14 bases in the middle. The CDR3 DNA reads TGCGCCAGCAGCCCGGGACGGTTCGGGACTAATGAAAAACTGTTTTTT. It is translated as CASSPGRFGTNEKLFF.

This clone was counted between two and nine times. V usage is TRBV6-5 and J usage is TRBJ2-7; 7 bases line up with TRBD2. CDR3 length: 14 residues. After removal of 6 bases from V and 10 bases from J, the junction contained 15 bases not matched to a gene. The germline CDR1 and CDR2 sequences are MNHEY and SVGAGI. CDR3 amino acids: CASRRTSAAYVQYF. The CDR3 DNA sequence: TGTGCCAGCAGGAGAACTAGCGCGGCCTACGTACAGTACTTC.

V and J are TRBV2 and TRBJ1-5; tentatively, D is TRBD1 (5 bases). The CDR3 is made up of 14 amino acids. Germline V lookup: CDR1 SNHLY, CDR2 FYNNEI. Trimming shortened V by 7 bases and J by 5 bases, and 15 bases separated the two germline ends. The CDR3 sequence: CASNGRDPYQPQHF. The DNA of the CDR3 is TGTGCCAGCAATGGCAGGGACCCCTATCAGCCCCAGCATTTT.

This clone occurred once. The rearrangement uses TRBV18 and TRBJ2-7; the match to TRBD1 covers 7 bases. Per germline, CDR1 KGHSH and CDR2 LQKENI. V shed 6 bases and J 6 bases; nucleotides not matched to a gene: 8. This CDR3 has 13 residues. CDR3 amino acids: CASSRNTGAEQYF. The DNA of the CDR3 is TGTGCCAGCTCGCGAAACACAGGGGCCGAGCAGTACTTC.

The chain recombines TRBV7-2 with TRBJ2-7, with D unclear. Germline values: CDR1 SGHTA, CDR2 FQGNSA. The CDR3 is 12 amino acids. Between the trimmed V and J ends, which lost 4 bases and 3 bases, there was a span of 7 bases. Written as DNA, the CDR3 is TGTGCCAGCAGCTCCCCCGGCTACGAGCAGTACTTC. This gives the protein CASSSPGYEQYF.

V gene TRBV4-3 combines with J gene TRBJ1-6; 9 bases line up with TRBD1. V was pared by 5 bases and J by 7 bases, with 6 bases of the junction left unmatched. CDR1 and CDR2 (germline): LGHNA, YSLEER. This CDR3 spans 15 amino acids. The CDR3 protein is CASSDRDRENSPLHF. For the CDR3, the DNA is TGCGCCAGCAGCGACAGGGACAGGGAAAATTCACCCCTCCACTTT.